What follows describes a single TCR beta chain. Antigen unknown. V shed 5 bases, J shed 5 bases, and the junction held 8 bases outside the gene matches. Germline CDR1 is SGHAT and CDR2 is FQNNGV. This CDR3 is 15 amino acids long. This entry belongs to a study of cytomegalovirus exposure and HLA in healthy donors. Study-level points and caveats: Many donors shared some public TCRs, even though most TCR sequences were rare.

Sequenced by immunoSEQ multiplex PCR; TCRdb stores in-frame clones only, minus some. This sample yields 150,000 or so clones, of which roughly 89% are seen a single time; 9% to 9.5% belongs to the top ten. The V gene is TRBV11-2, the J gene TRBJ2-5, with TRBD2 identical over 10 bases. This TCR came from a woman younger than 35 in good health and CMV-seropositive. Sample: PBMCs. The CDR3 bases are TGTGCCAGCAGCGACCTAGCGGGGGTCTCGGAGACCCAGTACTTC. This gives the protein CASSDLAGVSETQYF.